This T cell receptor beta chain was recovered during a study of glioma-infiltrating T cells (dated by TCRdb to 2016 to 2017). Regarding the research as a whole: Glioma tissue, non-neoplastic brain tissue and matched peripheral blood mononuclear cells were used as sources from which TCR alpha- and beta-chain repertoires were sequenced. To gauge divergence between tissue and blood T-cell populations, every tissue-infiltrating repertoire was compared against the peripheral blood repertoire from the same patient. Three low-grade glioma patients, about eight primary glioblastoma patients and three non-glioma patients contributing non-neoplastic brain tissue were included in the paired cohort. Paper-wide results and their limitations: Very few CDR3 sequences were shared between tissue and blood, attributed to high CDR3 diversity and limited sampling. In non-neoplastic patients, VJ-independent divergence between tissue and blood fell below expectation, whereas in all gliomas, and especially in low-grade gliomas, the divergence rose above expectation. The group comparisons were based on small numbers of patients: three non-neoplastic, three low-grade glioma and eight glioblastoma patients.

TCR alpha and beta CDR3 regions were amplified with the iRepertoire nested amplicon-rescue multiplex PCR (arm-PCR) platform from RNA. The input for one-step reverse transcription and amplification was roughly 85-400 ng of tissue mRNA or PBMC total RNA. Following bead purification, Illumina adapters were added by a secondary multiplex PCR, and the libraries were gel-purified between 200 and 400 bp. The libraries contained internal 6-nucleotide barcodes that were used for demultiplexing. The libraries were sequenced on an Illumina MiSeq using 2x220 or 2x250 nucleotide paired-end reads. Under the source paper's analysis protocol: Paired reads were merged using FLASH 1.2.11 and were aligned to the GRCh37 human genome using BWA-MEM, after which TRA and TRB reads were extracted. An IMGT-derived reference of cassette sequences and CDR3 motifs, with pseudogenes included, was used for V and J assignment. Reads were translated in three frames, and productive CDR3s were defined by a C…FGXG motif without stop codons. Clonotypes were defined as unique combinations of V-J cassette pair and CDR3 amino acid sequence. Reads were filtered by Hamming distance, with the threshold set by the sequence error rate of each sample in mapped regions. TCRdb's own reprocessing of the public reads used fastp at Q25 and MiXCR and kept productive beta chains. Rows merge per CDR3 protein into single entries with the most common DNA and genes. TCRdb's processing, not the authors', yielded these V and J calls. The sample table contains 100,000 to 150,000 distinct CDR3 sequences; only one count was recorded for roughly 20% of them. The ten most abundant clones make up roughly 15% of the sample.

CDR1 and CDR2 are drawn from the germline V gene: SQVTM, ANQGSEA. Trimming takes 3 bases from V and 0 bases from J, and the germline ends sit 6 bases apart. The CDR3 numbers 13 residues from cysteine through phenylalanine. Solely the CDR3 DNA is kept, with 39 bases framed from the first base. This clonotype turned up a few times. Its antigen is still unknown. No quality values exist for individual bases; no much larger clone is one base distant. The sequence was obtained from a human donor with low-grade glioma or glioblastoma, undergoing nonglioma brain surgery, or in good health (not recorded which). Sequenced input: glioma tissue, nonneoplastic brain tissue, or PBMCs (not recorded which). The chain is encoded by TRBV29-1 joined to TRBJ2-1; no D gene is confidently identified. The bases are TGCAGCGTTGAGGAAATCTCCTACAATGAGCAGTTCTTC. This codes for CSVEEISYNEQFF.